These 11 T cell receptor beta chains were all obtained from the same sample, sequenced in a study of shared clonotypes between healthy human individuals. Only in-frame clones appear in the TCRdb table, and some are missing; sequencing was by immunoSEQ multiplex PCR. The table lists over 850,000 clones, about four fifths of them singletons. Sequencing was performed on memory CD4+ T cells from PBMCs. Subset given: CD45RA-negative fraction. The receptors come from a man aged 18 to 29 in good health. Some clones in this sample may be carry-over from other donors' samples.

J is TRBJ1-2 and V is TRBV19, with D hard to call. The CDR3 is 13 amino acids. V was shortened by 7 bases and J by 2 bases, with 11 bases between the two germline ends. The V gene's germline CDR1 is LNHDA and CDR2 SQIVND (reference sequence). CDR3 DNA sequence: TGTGCCAGTAACACCGTTAAGAACTATGGCTACACCTTC. As protein: CASNTVKNYGYTF.

V and J are TRBV19 and TRBJ2-3, with 12 bases that match TRBD1. Per the germline V gene, CDR1 is LNHDA and CDR2 is SQIVND (reference sequence). This CDR3 is built from 15 residues. Trimming took 4 bases from V and 5 from J; bases not matched to a gene: 4. Here the CDR3 DNA reads TGTGCCAGTAGTACGGGGACAGGGGGCAGAGATACGCAGTATTTT. It encodes CASSTGTGGRDTQYF.

Concerning this clone: Other DNA variants within this sample encode the same CDR3. The chain combines TRBV6-1 with TRBJ1-2; no definite D call. CDR3 length: 12 amino acids. The germline V gene encodes CDR1 MNHNS and CDR2 SASEGT. Trimming pared 6 bases from V and 4 bases from J, leaving 9 bases between. CDR3 sequence (DNA): TGTGCCAGCAGGGGGTCCGGCTATGGCTACACCTTC. Its translation is CASRGSGYGYTF.

The chain combines TRBV6-1 with TRBJ1-3; 7 nucleotides align to TRBD1. CDR1 is MNHNS, CDR2 SASEGT, per germline. With 6 bases clipped from V and 4 bases from J, the junction kept 3 bases outside the gene matches. The CDR3 contains 13 residues. CDR3 bases: TGTGCCAGCAGGACAGGGTGGGGAAACACCATATATTTT. This codes for CASRTGWGNTIYF.

As for this clone: The same CDR3 also results from other DNA sequences found in this sample. V usage is TRBV28 and J usage is TRBJ2-7; 12 bases align to TRBD1. The germline CDR1 and CDR2 sequences are MDHEN and SYDVKM. This CDR3 region has 15 residues. Unmatched junction bases numbered 4, after V lost 3 bases and J lost 4 bases. The chain's CDR3 is CASSLTGQGAYEQYF. CDR3 nucleotide sequence: TGTGCCAGCAGTTTGACGGGACAGGGGGCTTACGAGCAGTACTTC.

This chain joins TRBV11-2 and TRBJ2-7, with 8 positions matching TRBD2. Germline CDR1 SGHAT, CDR2 FQNNGV. The V gene end was trimmed by 2 bases and the J gene end by 3 bases; junction bases not matched to a gene: 3. The CDR3 has 14 amino acids. For the CDR3, the DNA is TGTGCCAGCAGCTTAACTAGCGGAGTCTACGAGCAGTACTTC. Translation: CASSLTSGVYEQYF.

The gene calls are TRBV6-5 and TRBJ2-3, with D unclear. Trimming stripped 4 bases from V and 0 bases from J, with 11 bases between. Germline V gene sequence: CDR1 MNHEY, CDR2 SVGAGI. The CDR3 consists of 15 residues. This CDR3 reads CASSSRQTSTDTQYF. Here the CDR3 DNA reads TGTGCCAGCAGTTCTCGGCAGACAAGCACAGATACGCAGTATTTT.

The rearrangement joins TRBV9 to TRBJ2-5; D tentatively reads TRBD1 or TRBD2 (6 bases each). Germline V gene data show CDR1 as SGDLS and CDR2 as YYNGEE. Trimming cost V 5 bases and J 5 bases, with 19 bases left between them. The CDR3 length is 15 residues. This chain's CDR3 is CASSLGGLLRETQYF. Here the CDR3 DNA reads TGTGCCAGCAGTTTAGGGGGGCTACTACGCGAGACCCAGTACTTC.

The chain carries TRBV7-9 and TRBJ2-7; D is uncertain. Germline lookup yields CDR1 SEHNR and CDR2 FQNEAQ (reference sequence). V lost 4 bases, J lost 1 base, and 11 bases lay in between. The CDR3 has 14 residues. The CDR3 DNA sequence: TGTGCCAGCAGCTCCCAACCTGGATCCTACGAGCAGTACTTC. It encodes CASSSQPGSYEQYF.

This rearrangement joins TRBV11-3 to TRBJ2-1; weak D call: TRBD1 (8 bases). The CDR3 is 14 amino acids. Between the trimmed V and J ends, which lost 4 bases and 4 bases, there was a span of 11 bases. Germline V lookup: CDR1 SGHNT, CDR2 YENEEA. The CDR3 spells CASSSQGGYNEQFF. In nucleotides, the CDR3 is TGTGCCAGCAGCTCACAGGGGGGGTACAATGAGCAGTTCTTC. Based on the CDR3 plus reference TRBV11-3 and TRBJ2-1, the full variable domain is EAGVVQSPRYKIIEKKQPVAFWCNPISGHNTLYWYLQNLGQGPELLIRYENEEAVDDSQLPKDRFSAERLKGVDSTLKIQPAELGDSAVYLCASSSQGGYNEQFFGPGTRLTVL.

This clone was observed once. This rearrangement joins TRBV7-9 to TRBJ2-7; D unresolved. Looked up from germline, CDR1 is SEHNR and CDR2 is FQNEAQ (reference sequence). The CDR3 extends over 14 amino acids. The V gene lost 2 bases and the J gene lost 5 bases, with 13 bases spanning the gap. The CDR3 here is CASSLTGNPDEQYF. DNA of the CDR3: TGTGCCAGCAGCTTAACGGGTAACCCGGACGAGCAGTACTTC.